Here is one T cell receptor (beta chain) with its context. The antigen is not known. The V and J ends lost 5 bases and 2 bases respectively, with 10 bases between them. Germline CDR1 is SGHTA and CDR2 is FQGNSA. This CDR3 has 15 amino acids. The sample originates from a study of cytomegalovirus exposure and HLA in healthy donors. Regarding the study as a whole: The study found most TCR sequences rare, yet found some public TCRs in many donors. Later on, an analysis tied over 15,000 TCR beta sequences to HLA alleles at 0.05 false discovery rate. As a later analysis revealed, most CMV-associated TCR beta chains appeared HLA-restricted.

The PCR employed 60 Vbeta primers together with 13 Jbeta primers. Generated by immunoSEQ multiplex PCR, the TCRdb table keeps only in-frame clones and is missing some. The table lists 95,000 to 100,000 clones, 65% to 80% of them singletons. Source material: PBMCs. The receptor was isolated from a man aged 45-65 years in good health and CMV-seronegative. This chain links TRBV7-2 with TRBJ2-6, with D possibly being TRBD2 (6 bases). The CDR3 protein is CASSRGGAGANVLTF. The CDR3 DNA is TGTGCCAGCAGCCGGGGCGGGGCTGGGGCCAACGTCCTGACTTTC.